This T cell receptor (beta chain) was retrieved from a study of blood T cell repertoires in COVID-19 (TCRdb year 2020). Looking at the study overall: Samples covering the acute and convalescent phases of COVID-19 were provided by collaborators in the United States, Italy and Spain. The material from the prospective study consisted of cDNA or gDNA derived from T cells, B-cell-depleted T cells, or PBMCs. Deeply sampled blood TCRbeta repertoires from subjects exposed to, actively infected with, or recovered from COVID-19 were included in the dataset. A freely available public database, intended as a resource for researchers studying the immune response to SARS-CoV-2, is where the repertoires were released. Samples were obtained from the ongoing ImmuneRACE study (first 160 participants) and from 1,200 or so subjects provided by 6 global collaborators. Sample metadata almost always included a de-identified subject ID, COVID-19 status, age in years and sex. Where HLA class I and class II types were available, the types were taken from metadata supplied by the sample provider, not from assay-based typing. The research as a whole found: The amount of clinical and demographic metadata varied by source and participant and was provided uncurated.

Participants in the prospective study were enrolled through a virtual design, were aged about 18 to 100 years, and lived in 24 United States geographic areas. Cohort assignment in the prospective study relied on participant-reported clinical history from a screening survey and a study questionnaire. Recovered participants in ImmuneRACE Cohort 3 were defined as having two consecutive negative NP/OP PCR tests, clearance from a healthcare professional, or resolution of symptoms. In the prospective study, whole blood, serum and a nasopharyngeal or oropharyngeal swab were collected from each participant by mobile phlebotomists. Additional blood draws and questionnaires over an approximately 2-month period could optionally be provided by prospective study participants. Blood samples from the prospective study were shipped frozen or at room temperature prior to DNA extraction. TCRbeta CDR3 regions were amplified from genomic DNA using the immunoSEQ Assay, a bias-controlled multiplex PCR. The study's own analysis went as follows. Nucleated cell counts per sample were estimated from amplification of reference gene primers within the assay. To quantify the absolute abundance of each unique TCRbeta CDR3 rearrangement, sequence reads were collapsed and filtered. For each sample, productive Simpson clonality was calculated as the square root of Simpson's diversity index over productive rearrangements. The immuneACCESS repertoire file appears here via TCRdb, limited to in-frame rearrangements. These files lack a portion of the clones; in checked studies, under half of the deficit traces to unresolved V genes, and the cause of the others is not known. V and J calls plus clone size are reproduced from that table; the DNA served to infer D and trimming. This sample has a few hundred thousand clones in its table, and approximately 84% of those were observed once. Clones ranked in the top ten supply about 15% of the sample.

As regards this clone: The specificity of this receptor is unknown. Base-call qualities are not available, and no considerably larger clone is one nucleotide away.

From the cysteine through the phenylalanine, the CDR3 covers 14 amino acids. Only CDR3 DNA remains: 42 bases, in frame from the first base. Based on the germline V gene (reference sequence), the CDR1 and CDR2 sequences are LNHDA and SQIVND. V is cut by 3 bases and J by 3 bases, and the space between the germline ends is 11 bases. This receptor was identified in a man in his forties or fifties who had recovered from COVID-19. The rearranged segments are TRBV19 and TRBJ1-2; the D gene is unclear. The sequencing sample was made of PBMCs or T cells enriched from blood (not recorded which). CDR3 region: CASSILEGHYGYTF. The nucleotide sequence is TGTGCCAGTAGTATCTTGGAGGGCCACTATGGCTACACCTTC.